Included here is one T cell receptor beta chain sequence, with context. A read error is possible here, since a much larger clone lies one base away. RNA isolated from unsorted whole blood supplied the blood RNA, with germline DNA also extracted. They drew approximately 3.8 milliliters of peripheral blood before surgery. The sample comes from a study of tumor-infiltrating lymphocytes in primary liver carcinoma. The germline V and J ends were trimmed by 7 bases and 5 bases, with 6 bases remaining between them. The CDR3 runs 11 residues. Making TCR beta cDNA involved around 520 ng total RNA and a constant-region primer. For TCR beta, libraries were produced by three nested multiplex PCR rounds using slightly modified ARM-PCR. The two initial PCR rounds, roughly 9 cycles each, used TRBV1-TRBV30 forward and C-beta reverse primers. Each CDR3 protein gets one entry after TCRdb re-called the multiplex PCR reads with MiXCR. The sample records some 200,000 distinct CDR3 sequences, 65% being singletons.

The clonotype originates from a woman aged 60-75 years with primary liver carcinoma and hepatitis B virus infection. Material: peripheral blood. The chain has TRBV12-3 or TRBV12-4 and TRBJ2-1; no firm D call. The CDR3 DNA reads as TGTGCCAGCAATGGAAACAATGAGCAGTTCTTC. This encodes CASNGNNEQFF.